This TCR beta chain was identified during a study of cytomegalovirus exposure and HLA in healthy donors. The length of the CDR3 is 16 residues. Trimming cost V 2 bases and J 4 bases, with 17 bases left between them. The germline V gene has CDR1 KGHSH and CDR2 LQKENI. Primers for the PCR totalled 60 Vbeta and 13 Jbeta. Using immunoSEQ multiplex PCR, the repertoire was profiled, and TCRdb retains in-frame clones only, with some absent. The sample has about 250,000 clones, more than 75% seen once; the top ten hold 0.2% to 0.25%. This sequence joins TRBV18 and TRBJ2-5; maybe TRBD1 (6 bases). This clonotype originated in a girl between 2 and 10 years old in good health and CMV-seronegative. Sequencing was done on a sample of PBMCs. CDR3 nucleotides: TGTGCCAGCTCACCAAACGAGGGGGAAAGGCGAGAGACCCAGTACTTC. Translating gives CASSPNEGERRETQYF.